This entry features one T cell receptor beta chain sequence. This entry comes from a study of blood T cell repertoires in COVID-19. Sequencing used immunoSEQ multiplex PCR; TCRdb keeps in-frame clones, though not all of them. The top ten hold more than 7.5% of the sample, which has 490,000 or so clones, approximately 86% seen once. Germline V gene data show CDR1 as SEHNR and CDR2 as FQNEAQ (reference sequence). There are 15 residues in the CDR3. Trimming cost V 1 base and J 4 bases, with 13 bases left between them. Input material: PBMCs or T cells enriched from blood (not recorded which). The chain recombines TRBV7-9 with TRBJ1-1, with D perhaps TRBD1 (6 bases). This TCR came from a woman aged 55-70 years who had recovered from COVID-19. The DNA for the CDR3 is TGTGCCAGCAGCTTAGGACGGTGGGGGCTCACTGAAGCTTTCTTT. It is translated as CASSLGRWGLTEAFF.